There are many counts of the clone carrying this T cell receptor beta chain. The CDR3 regions of TCR beta were amplified from RNA transcripts. When the TCR CDR3 underwent first-round RT-PCR, the HTBI primer set was used. One entry per CDR3 protein results from TCRdb running MiXCR on the multiplex PCR reads. Of about 500,000 distinct CDR3 sequences in the sample, approximately 15% were seen once. V was clipped by 6 bases and J by 8 bases, with 16 bases between them. The germline gives CDR1 SGHAT, CDR2 FQNNGV. There are 13 residues in the CDR3. This sample stems from a study of T cells in Graves' hyperthyroidism and ophthalmopathy.

The chain has TRBV11-2 and TRBJ1-2; tentative D call: TRBD1 (6 bases). This receptor was identified in a woman in her late teens or twenties with Graves' hyperthyroidism. The sequenced sample was blood. The CDR3 region is CASRAHTGFGYTF. DNA for the CDR3: TGTGCCAGCAGAGCGCACACAGGGTTCGGCTACACCTTC.